These T cell receptor beta chains were read from a single sample in a study of cytomegalovirus exposure and HLA in healthy donors. TCRdb keeps only in-frame clones here, not all; method: immunoSEQ multiplex PCR. Counted here are around 37,000 clones, 65% to 85% occurring once; the ten biggest clones make up about 2.5%. What was sequenced was PBMCs. The receptors derive from a man aged 50-60 years in good health and CMV-seronegative. Each CDR3 is given with its conserved first and last residue. D genes are given only for firm matches. A clone size is listed for some rows: how often the clone was seen (once, few, many), or a class if it is expanded.

J: TRBJ2-7; size: NA; D: TRBD2; V: TRBV5-4; DNA: TGTGCCGTGGCCGGGGCTAGCGGGGCCCACTACTACGAGCAGTACTTC; CDR3: CAVAGASGAHYYEQYF
J: TRBJ1-1; size: once; D: NA; V: TRBV9; DNA: TGTGCCAGCACTCCTCTGCGCGTACCTACTGAAGCTTTCTTT; CDR3: CASTPLRVPTEAFF
J: TRBJ2-1; size: NA; D: TRBD2; V: TRBV5-1; DNA: TGCGCCAGCAGCTTTGTCACTAGCGGGGGGAGTGAGCAGTTCTTC; CDR3: CASSFVTSGGSEQFF
J: TRBJ1-2; size: NA; D: NA; V: TRBV5-5; DNA: TGTGCCAGCAGCTTGGAGTTGGCACAGACGGCATCGGGGTCTCGCGGCTACACCTTC; CDR3: CASSLELAQTASGSRGYTF
J: TRBJ2-3; size: NA; D: TRBD2; V: TRBV18; DNA: TGTGCCAGCTCACCAGCGGGGGGGGAAGATACGCAGTATTTT; CDR3: CASSPAGGEDTQYF
J: TRBJ2-2; size: once; D: NA; V: TRBV7-3; DNA: TGTGCCAGCAGCCCTGCCTATAACACCGGGGAGCTGTTTTTT; CDR3: CASSPAYNTGELFF
J: TRBJ2-2; size: few; D: TRBD1; V: TRBV4-1; DNA: TGCGCCAGCAGCCAGGGGTTGGGGCCGACAGGGCCGAACACCGGGGAGCTGTTTTTT; CDR3: CASSQGLGPTGPNTGELFF
J: TRBJ2-3; size: NA; D: NA; V: TRBV7-2; DNA: TGTGCCAGCAGCTTGTACCGGGAACTCACAGATACGCAGTATTTT; CDR3: CASSLYRELTDTQYF
J: TRBJ2-2; size: once; D: NA; V: TRBV7-9; DNA: TGTGCCAGCAGCCCGCCCCCAGGTGCCGGGGAGCTGTTTTTT; CDR3: CASSPPPGAGELFF
J: TRBJ2-2; size: NA; D: NA; V: TRBV7-9; DNA: TGTGCCAGCAGCCCGAGACAGTACACCGGGGAGCTGTTTTTT; CDR3: CASSPRQYTGELFF
J: TRBJ2-7; size: NA; D: TRBD2; V: TRBV6-1; DNA: TGTGCCAGCAGTTCTCTCGGGAGGGAATACGAGCAGTACTTC; CDR3: CASSSLGREYEQYF
J: TRBJ1-1; size: once; D: NA; V: TRBV30; DNA: TGTGCCTGGAGTGTACTCCCACCGGCTGAAGCTTTCTTT; CDR3: CAWSVLPPAEAFF
J: TRBJ1-4; size: NA; D: NA; V: TRBV5-1; DNA: TGCGCCAGCAGCAACCTAGGAGGCGCCCATGAAAAACTGTTTTTT; CDR3: CASSNLGGAHEKLFF
J: TRBJ1-2; size: NA; D: TRBD1; V: TRBV7-9; DNA: TGTTCCAGCAGCTCCCAGGGGGCACAGGGCTACACCTTC; CDR3: CSSSSQGAQGYTF
J: TRBJ2-7; size: once; D: NA; V: TRBV18; DNA: TGTGCCAGCTCACCACGTCGGGGGTACGAGCAGTACTTC; CDR3: CASSPRRGYEQYF
J: TRBJ1-2; size: NA; D: TRBD1; V: TRBV5-1; DNA: TGCGCCAGCAGCTTGAGACAGGGGGCCAACTATGGCTACACCTTC; CDR3: CASSLRQGANYGYTF
J: TRBJ2-1; size: NA; D: TRBD2; V: TRBV5-1; DNA: TGCGCCAGCACCTCCTTAGCGGGAGGGCCAGATGAGCAGTTCTTC; CDR3: CASTSLAGGPDEQFF
J: TRBJ2-1; size: NA; D: NA; V: TRBV27; DNA: TGTGCCACCCCACGCAGGACAGCGGACAATGAGCAGTTCTTC; CDR3: CATPRRTADNEQFF
J: TRBJ1-3; size: NA; D: NA; V: TRBV4-1; DNA: TGCGCCAGCAGCCGACAGAAGGCCCCTGGTGCTGGAAACACCATATATTTT; CDR3: CASSRQKAPGAGNTIYF
J: TRBJ2-7; size: NA; D: TRBD1; V: TRBV2; DNA: TGTGCCAGCAGTTGGGACAGCTACGAGCAGTACTTC; CDR3: CASSWDSYEQYF
J: TRBJ2-5; size: NA; D: TRBD1; V: TRBV5-5; DNA: TGTGCCAGCAGCTTATATACCGGGACAGGGGGCGGAGAGCAGTACTTC; CDR3: CASSLYTGTGGGEQYF
J: TRBJ2-1; size: NA; D: NA; V: TRBV7-2; DNA: TGTGCCAGCAGCTTAGGACAGGAGGACGAGCAGTTCTTC; CDR3: CASSLGQEDEQFF
J: TRBJ1-4; size: NA; D: NA; V: TRBV30; DNA: TGTGCCTGGAGTGTATCGGGGTTCAGTGAAAAACTGTTTTTT; CDR3: CAWSVSGFSEKLFF
J: TRBJ2-1; size: NA; D: NA; V: TRBV5-5; DNA: TGTGCCAGCAGCTCGCAGGGCCCTCTACAGTTCTTC; CDR3: CASSSQGPLQFF
J: TRBJ1-2; size: few; D: NA; V: TRBV20-1; DNA: TGCAGTGCTAGGGCTCCAGGGGGCTACACCTTC; CDR3: CSARAPGGYTF
J: TRBJ2-1; size: NA; D: NA; V: TRBV6-1; DNA: TGTGCCAGCAGTGAAGAAGGTTGGAGTTACTACAATGAGCAGTTCTTC; CDR3: CASSEEGWSYYNEQFF
J: TRBJ1-5; size: NA; D: NA; V: TRBV19; DNA: TGTGCCAGTAGCCCAGGATGGGTACAGGCAAAATTCGCCCAGCATTTT; CDR3: CASSPGWVQAKFAQHF
J: TRBJ2-3; size: NA; D: NA; V: TRBV5-4; DNA: TGTGCCAGCAGCTTGGGTACGGCGGGAGATACGCAGTATTTT; CDR3: CASSLGTAGDTQYF
J: TRBJ2-5; size: NA; D: NA; V: TRBV11-2; DNA: TGTGCCAGCAGCCCTACGTGGCAAGAGACCCAGTACTTC; CDR3: CASSPTWQETQYF
J: TRBJ2-3; size: NA; D: NA; V: TRBV9; DNA: TGTGCCAGCAGCGTAGAACCAGCGGCGGCAGATACGCAGTATTTT; CDR3: CASSVEPAAADTQYF
J: TRBJ1-1; size: NA; D: NA; V: TRBV5-1; DNA: TGCGCCAGCAGCACCGGGGTCACCTTGAGGGATGAAGCTTTCTTT; CDR3: CASSTGVTLRDEAFF
J: TRBJ2-2; size: NA; D: NA; V: TRBV27; DNA: TGTGCCAGCAGCCCGCAGACAGGGTCGGGAGCTGTTTTT; CDR3: CASSPQTGSGAVF